Listed below are T cell receptor beta chains from one sample, sequenced in a study of blood T cell repertoires in COVID-19. Profiling relied on immunoSEQ multiplex PCR, and the TCRdb table lists in-frame clones only, not all of them. The sample includes just over 50,000 clones, around 86% of them seen just once. Sequenced input: peripheral blood. Receptor source: a man in his 70s with acute or convalescent COVID-19. CDR3s include the opening cysteine and the closing phenylalanine or tryptophan. D genes are given only for firm matches. Size is omitted from some rows. Given values are once, few, many or a class for expanded clones.

d_call,clone_size,v_call,j_call,cdr3_aa,cdr3_nt
NA,NA,TRBV12-3/TRBV12-4,TRBJ2-1,CASSYNRDNEQFF,TGTGCCAGCAGCTACAACAGGGACAATGAGCAGTTCTTC
NA,NA,TRBV12-3/TRBV12-4,TRBJ2-7,CASSSSSYEQYF,TGTGCCAGCAGTTCCAGCTCCTACGAGCAGTACTTC
NA,NA,TRBV19,TRBJ2-3,CASSVRGTDTQYF,TGTGCCAGTAGTGTACGGGGCACAGATACGCAGTATTTT
NA,NA,TRBV29-1,TRBJ2-7,CSVGRGSYEQYF,TGCAGCGTGGGTCGGGGCTCCTACGAGCAGTACTTC
NA,NA,TRBV6-5,TRBJ1-4,CASLSGNNEKLFF,TGTGCCAGCCTGTCAGGGAATAATGAAAAACTGTTTTTT
NA,NA,TRBV6-5,TRBJ1-3,CASKDSSSGNTIYF,TGTGCCAGCAAGGACAGCAGCTCTGGAAACACCATATATTTT
TRBD1,NA,TRBV7-2,TRBJ1-5,CASRRTGINQPQHF,TGTGCCAGCAGAAGGACAGGGATTAATCAGCCCCAGCATTTT
TRBD1,once,TRBV6-1,TRBJ1-2,CASSEYSGTGTPEGYTF,TGTGCCAGCAGTGAATATTCTGGGACAGGGACGCCAGAAGGCTACACCTTC
NA,NA,TRBV9,TRBJ1-1,CASSPRREANTEAFF,TGTGCCAGCAGCCCCAGGAGGGAGGCGAACACTGAAGCTTTCTTT
TRBD2,NA,TRBV19,TRBJ2-2,CASSIQPGLAGVGELFF,TGTGCCAGTAGTATACAACCGGGACTAGCGGGGGTAGGGGAGCTGTTTTTT
NA,NA,TRBV5-1,TRBJ2-3,CASSLAGTASDTQYF,TGCGCCAGCAGCTTGGCCGGGACTGCATCAGATACGCAGTATTTT
NA,NA,TRBV6-6,TRBJ1-1,CASSHPRSNTEAFF,TGTGCCAGCAGCCACCCTAGGAGCAACACTGAAGCTTTCTTT
NA,NA,TRBV6-5,TRBJ2-3,CASSYRLTSTDTQYF,TGTGCCAGCAGTTACAGACTGACTAGCACAGATACGCAGTATTTT
NA,NA,TRBV6-6,TRBJ1-5,CASRSTGPRGNQPQHF,TGTGCCAGCAGGTCGACAGGTCCCAGAGGCAATCAGCCCCAGCATTTT
TRBD2,NA,TRBV9,TRBJ2-2,CASNPGGTTGELFF,TGTGCCAGCAACCCCGGGGGGACCACCGGGGAGCTGTTTTTT
NA,NA,TRBV27,TRBJ2-6,CASSKSGAAGANVLTF,TGTGCCAGCAGTAAGTCAGGGGCAGCTGGGGCCAACGTCCTGACTTTC
NA,NA,TRBV15,TRBJ1-4,CATSSPRRGFNEKLFF,TGTGCCACCAGCAGTCCAAGGCGGGGATTTAATGAAAAACTGTTTTTT
NA,NA,TRBV7-2,TRBJ1-2,CASSLAFSSGYGYTF,TGTGCCAGCAGCTTAGCTTTTTCCTCGGGCTATGGCTACACCTTC
NA,NA,TRBV19,TRBJ2-4,CASSIWGKNVAKNIQYF,TGTGCCAGTAGTATCTGGGGCAAAAACGTAGCCAAAAACATTCAGTACTTC
NA,few,TRBV12-3/TRBV12-4,TRBJ1-1,CASSLGIEAFF,TGTGCCAGCAGTTTGGGCATTGAAGCTTTCTTT
TRBD1,once,TRBV18,TRBJ1-5,CASSLLDRASNQPQHF,TGTGCCAGCTCACTTCTTGACAGGGCGAGTAATCAGCCCCAGCATTTT
NA,NA,TRBV7-9,TRBJ2-3,CASSSGAGPTDTQYF,TGTGCCAGCAGCTCTGGGGCCGGGCCCACAGATACGCAGTATTTT
NA,NA,TRBV6-2/TRBV6-3,TRBJ2-7,CASSLTGFEQYF,TGTGCCAGCAGTTTGACGGGGTTCGAGCAGTACTTC
TRBD1,NA,TRBV5-1,TRBJ1-2,CASSPDRGYGYTF,TGCGCCAGCAGCCCGGACAGGGGCTATGGCTACACCTTC
NA,few,TRBV6-5,TRBJ1-6,CASSPTGWGSPLHF,TGTGCCAGCAGTCCCACAGGGTGGGGTTCACCCCTCCACTTT
NA,NA,TRBV23-1,TRBJ1-2,CASSQSSVNYGYTF,TGCGCCAGCAGTCAATCTTCGGTTAACTATGGCTACACCTTC
NA,few,TRBV19,TRBJ1-1,CASTVSQERWTEAFF,TGTGCCAGTACCGTTTCACAGGAAAGGTGGACTGAAGCTTTCTTT
TRBD1,NA,TRBV6-5,TRBJ2-7,CASSGQGRLYEQYF,TGTGCCAGCAGCGGACAGGGGCGACTATACGAGCAGTACTTC
TRBD2,NA,TRBV29-1,TRBJ2-3,CSVGPSGSGTDTQYF,TGCAGCGTTGGGCCGAGCGGGAGTGGCACAGATACGCAGTATTTT
TRBD1,NA,TRBV9,TRBJ1-1,CASSVLGQRHTEAFF,TGTGCCAGCAGCGTTCTGGGACAGCGTCACACTGAAGCTTTCTTT
NA,NA,TRBV3-1/TRBV3-2,TRBJ1-2,CASRGSGGYYGYTF,TGTGCCAGCAGGGGATCGGGGGGGTACTATGGCTACACCTTC
TRBD2,NA,TRBV5-1,TRBJ2-2,CASSSLAGGSTGELFF,TGCGCCAGCAGCTCTCTAGCGGGAGGAAGCACCGGGGAGCTGTTTTTT
NA,NA,TRBV19,TRBJ2-5,CASSLVLGVQETQYF,TGTGCCAGTAGTCTCGTATTGGGAGTACAAGAGACCCAGTACTTC
TRBD2,NA,TRBV4-3,TRBJ2-1,CASSRTSRNEQFF,TGCGCCAGCAGCCGGACTAGCAGAAATGAGCAGTTCTTC
NA,NA,TRBV5-1,TRBJ2-5,CASSFGRARGLQETQYF,TGCGCCAGCAGCTTTGGGAGGGCCAGGGGGCTTCAAGAGACCCAGTACTTC
TRBD1,NA,TRBV19,TRBJ2-5,CASRGWGTGGETQYF,TGTGCCAGTAGGGGATGGGGAACAGGGGGAGAGACCCAGTACTTC